This TCR beta chain was found in a study of T cell responses to AZD1222 COVID-19 vaccine. The sample holds one count of this clone. Assay: immunoSEQ multiplex PCR; the TCRdb copy retains only in-frame clones and omits some. The table records roughly 30,000 clones, 78% of them present only once. The source material was peripheral blood, sampled 28 days after the second AZD1222 dose. The TCR comes from an adult who received the AZD1222 COVID-19 vaccine.

CDR3 region: CASSPQNGIEAFF. The CDR3 DNA reads as TGTGCCAGCAGTCCCCAGAATGGGATTGAAGCTTTCTTT. The chain uses TRBV6-2 or TRBV6-3 and TRBJ1-1, with unresolved D. V dropped 5 bases and J dropped 7 bases, with 14 bases sitting between them. Germline CDR1 is MNHEY and CDR2 is SVGEGT. CDR3 length: 13 residues.